This TCR beta chain was identified in a study of cytomegalovirus exposure and HLA in healthy donors. The PCR was carried out with 60 Vbeta primers and 13 Jbeta primers. Sequenced by immunoSEQ multiplex PCR; TCRdb stores in-frame clones only, minus some. This sample has around 150,000 clones; around 70% occur once, and the top ten carry about 4.7%. This CDR3 has 14 amino acids. V was shortened by 6 bases and J by 10 bases, with 18 bases between the two germline ends. Per the germline V gene, CDR1 is SGHVS and CDR2 is FNYEAQ. The source is a man younger than 35 in good health and CMV-seropositive. This chain connects TRBV7-6 to TRBJ1-4; unclear D gene. Specimen: PBMCs. Here the CDR3 DNA reads TGTGCCAGCAGTCCAGAGGTGGTTTCGGGAAAACTGTTTTTT. Amino acids: CASSPEVVSGKLFF.